Listed below are T cell receptor beta chains from one sample, sequenced in a study of T cell changes during pregnancy in multiple sclerosis. Clones were read by immunoSEQ multiplex PCR, and TCRdb kept only the in-frame ones, dropping some. The profile shows under 25,000 clones, roughly 90% of them singletons. Sequencing was performed on CD8+ T cells from peripheral blood mononuclear cells, taken in the first trimester of pregnancy. These receptor sequences come from a female donor in good health, enrolled as a control in a pregnancy study. Both conserved end residues are part of each CDR3. D genes are given only for firm matches. Clone size is given for some rows only: seen once, a few or many times, or a class if the clone is expanded.

j_call d_call clone_size v_call cdr3_aa cdr3_nt
TRBJ1-5 TRBD1 medium-sized TRBV28 CASSLTHTVPGTGKSNQPQHF TGTGCCAGCAGTTTGACACACACCGTTCCCGGGACAGGGAAGAGCAATCAGCCCCAGCATTTT
TRBJ1-1 TRBD1 NA TRBV2 CASSLPGQGINTEAFF TGTGCCAGCAGTCTACCGGGACAGGGGATCAACACTGAAGCTTTCTTT
TRBJ1-1 NA NA TRBV2 CASIMNTEAFF TGTGCCAGCATTATGAACACTGAAGCTTTCTTT
TRBJ1-6 NA NA TRBV15 CATSREGRGNSPLHF TGTGCCACCAGCAGAGAAGGACGGGGAAATTCACCCCTCCACTTT
TRBJ2-6 NA NA TRBV13 CASTAEGAGANVLTF TGTGCCAGCACGGCCGAGGGAGCAGGGGCCAACGTCCTGACTTTC
TRBJ1-2 TRBD1 NA TRBV11-2 CASSSALGTDYGYTF TGTGCCAGCAGCTCCGCCCTTGGGACAGACTATGGCTACACCTTC
TRBJ2-7 TRBD1 NA TRBV4-2 CASSQDGSGTGYEQYF TGTGCCAGCAGCCAAGATGGGTCAGGGACAGGGTACGAGCAGTACTTC
TRBJ1-2 NA NA TRBV7-2 CASSDKNYGYTF TGTGCCAGCAGCGACAAGAACTATGGCTACACCTTC
TRBJ1-2 TRBD1 NA TRBV4-3 CASSPRQGPYGYTF TGCGCCAGCAGCCCCCGACAGGGCCCCTATGGCTACACCTTC
TRBJ2-1 NA NA TRBV7-9 CASSPALKYQGDEQFF TGTGCCAGCAGCCCGGCCCTTAAGTATCAAGGGGATGAGCAGTTCTTC
TRBJ1-4 NA NA TRBV6-6 CASRLNEKLFF TGTGCCAGCAGACTTAATGAAAAACTGTTTTTT
TRBJ1-5 NA NA TRBV4-2 CASSHTLNQPQHF TGTGCCAGCAGCCACACCCTAAATCAGCCCCAGCATTTT
TRBJ2-2 NA NA TRBV9 CASSVVRGSTGELFF TGTGCCAGCAGCGTGGTCCGGGGATCCACCGGGGAGCTGTTTTTT
TRBJ2-3 NA NA TRBV19 CASSRGGRYTDTQYF TGTGCCAGTAGTAGGGGGGGCCGGTACACAGATACGCAGTATTTT
TRBJ1-1 NA NA TRBV27 CASSSIGQQNTEAFF TGTGCCAGCAGTTCAATAGGACAGCAGAACACTGAAGCTTTCTTT
TRBJ2-4 NA NA TRBV21-1 CASSKGALAGLAKNIQYF TGTGCCAGCAGCAAAGGTGCGCTAGCGGGGTTAGCCAAAAACATTCAGTACTTC
TRBJ2-7 TRBD1 once TRBV5-1 CASSFNPGQPYEQYF TGCGCCAGCAGCTTTAACCCGGGACAGCCGTACGAGCAGTACTTC
TRBJ1-4 NA NA TRBV4-2 CASSLRVDNEKLFF TGTGCCAGCAGCCTGCGAGTAGATAATGAAAAACTGTTTTTT
TRBJ2-1 NA once TRBV6-4 CASSDGAGEGNEQFF TGTGCCAGCAGTGACGGGGCAGGGGAAGGCAATGAGCAGTTCTTC
TRBJ1-6 NA NA TRBV4-3 CASSQDNQGFRSPLHF TGCGCCAGCAGCCAAGATAATCAGGGTTTTAGGTCACCCCTCCACTTT
TRBJ1-5 TRBD1 NA TRBV2 CASSEARQGINQPQHF TGTGCCAGCAGTGAAGCGCGACAGGGAATAAATCAGCCCCAGCATTTT
TRBJ2-3 NA NA TRBV6-6 CASSYVMETDTQYF TGTGCCAGCAGTTACGTTATGGAGACAGATACGCAGTATTTT
TRBJ2-5 NA once TRBV9 CASSPRGGGPETQYF TGTGCCAGCAGCCCCCGTGGGGGGGGCCCGGAGACCCAGTACTTC
TRBJ2-7 TRBD2 NA TRBV4-1 CASSQDGSSGYEQYF TGCGCCAGCAGCCAAGATGGGTCTAGCGGCTACGAGCAGTACTTC
TRBJ1-1 TRBD1 NA TRBV4-3 CASSQDGTGVDTEAFF TGCGCCAGCAGCCAAGATGGGACAGGGGTGGACACTGAAGCTTTCTTT
TRBJ2-7 TRBD1 large TRBV7-9 CASSDTGVPYEQYF TGTGCCAGCTCAGATACAGGGGTACCCTACGAGCAGTACTTC
TRBJ2-3 TRBD1 NA TRBV7-9 CASTQGTGRQDTQYF TGTGCCAGCACTCAAGGGACAGGGCGCCAGGATACGCAGTATTTT
TRBJ2-5 NA NA TRBV15 CATSRDQEGPETQYF TGTGCCACCAGCAGAGATCAGGAGGGGCCAGAGACCCAGTACTTC
TRBJ1-2 NA NA TRBV4-2 CASSRFRQINYGYTF TGTGCCAGCAGCCGCTTCAGGCAGATTAACTATGGCTACACCTTC
TRBJ1-1 NA NA TRBV4-3 CASSHPTDRTAEAFF TGCGCCAGCAGCCACCCCACCGATCGTACGGCTGAAGCTTTCTTT
TRBJ1-2 NA NA TRBV5-8 CASSLNSRYGYTF TGTGCCAGCAGCTTGAACAGCCGCTATGGCTACACCTTC
TRBJ2-3 NA NA TRBV11-2 CASSPVRQVTTDTQYF TGTGCCAGCAGCCCTGTAAGGCAGGTCACCACAGATACGCAGTATTTT
TRBJ2-5 NA NA TRBV9 CASSDGTPETQYF TGTGCCAGCAGCGACGGGACTCCCGAGACCCAGTACTTC
TRBJ1-1 NA NA TRBV7-9 CASSEVEGSIGEAFF TGTGCCAGCAGCGAAGTGGAGGGTAGTATCGGTGAAGCTTTCTTT
TRBJ2-3 NA NA TRBV29-1 CSVEGWQGNTDTQYF TGCAGCGTTGAAGGGTGGCAGGGAAACACAGATACGCAGTATTTT
TRBJ1-1 NA NA TRBV14 CASSHQNEAFF TGTGCCAGCAGCCACCAGAATGAAGCTTTCTTT
TRBJ2-2 NA few TRBV13 CASSPATGAGELFF TGTGCCAGCAGTCCCGCAACCGGTGCCGGGGAGCTGTTTTTT
TRBJ2-1 TRBD2 NA TRBV7-2 CASSLWTSANEQFF TGTGCCAGCAGCTTATGGACTAGCGCCAATGAGCAGTTCTTC
TRBJ1-6 NA many TRBV9 CASSPGGGAGSPLHF TGTGCCAGCAGCCCTGGTGGAGGGGCCGGTTCACCCCTCCACTTT
TRBJ2-2 TRBD2 NA TRBV5-5 CASRGLAGGSNTGELFF TGTGCCAGCAGAGGACTAGCGGGGGGTTCGAACACCGGGGAGCTGTTTTTT
TRBJ1-2 TRBD1 NA TRBV29-1 CSAPRDSSQTNYGYTF TGCAGCGCCCCACGGGACAGCTCCCAAACTAACTATGGCTACACCTTC
TRBJ1-1 TRBD1 NA TRBV4-3 CASSQVQGTSVNTEAFF TGCGCCAGCAGCCAAGTACAGGGGACTTCCGTGAACACTGAAGCTTTCTTT
TRBJ2-7 NA NA TRBV27 CASSLGQSIEQYF TGTGCCAGCAGTCTTGGACAGAGCATCGAGCAGTACTTC
TRBJ2-3 TRBD2 NA TRBV6-5 CASSPRGGSTDTQYF TGTGCCAGCAGCCCTCGGGGGGGAAGCACAGATACGCAGTATTTT
TRBJ1-5 NA NA TRBV7-9 CASSPDGWGGYQPQHF TGTGCCAGCAGCCCCGACGGGTGGGGGGGCTATCAGCCCCAGCATTTT
TRBJ2-1 NA NA TRBV15 CATSEGFRDEQFF TGTGCCACCAGCGAGGGATTCCGAGATGAGCAGTTCTTC
TRBJ1-5 NA NA TRBV9 CASSGDTNQPQHF TGTGCCAGCAGCGGGGACACTAATCAGCCCCAGCATTTT
TRBJ2-2 NA NA TRBV7-6 CASGMERGGGELFF TGTGCCAGCGGGATGGAAAGGGGCGGCGGGGAGCTGTTTTTT
TRBJ2-1 NA NA TRBV14 CASSQDEDNSYNEQFF TGTGCCAGCAGCCAAGACGAGGACAACTCCTACAATGAGCAGTTCTTC
TRBJ1-4 TRBD1 NA TRBV9 CASSVLGGGEKLFF TGTGCCAGCAGCGTATTAGGGGGCGGTGAAAAACTGTTTTTT
TRBJ2-5 TRBD2 NA TRBV4-2 CASSHQERGLQETQYF TGTGCCAGCAGCCATCAAGAGCGGGGATTACAAGAGACCCAGTACTTC
TRBJ2-3 NA NA TRBV4-2 CASSPTGGAGDTQYF TGTGCCAGCAGCCCTACTGGAGGGGCGGGAGATACGCAGTATTTT
TRBJ2-1 TRBD2 NA TRBV9 CASSSAGAGLYNEQFF TGTGCCAGCAGCTCAGCAGGAGCGGGGTTATACAATGAGCAGTTCTTC